This is a list of T cell receptor beta chains from one sample in a study of blood T cell repertoires in COVID-19. Assay used: immunoSEQ multiplex PCR; TCRdb lists only in-frame clones, some missing. The sample lists 150,000 to 200,000 clones, around four fifths occurring once. The sequencing sample was made of peripheral blood. The receptors come from a woman older than 75 with COVID-19, enrolled during active disease. Both conserved end residues are part of each CDR3. Fields, in order: CDR3 length, clone size, V gene, CDR3 protein. The size entry is marked missing in some rows and otherwise reads once, few, many or a size class.

CDR3 length: 14
clone size: NA
V gene: TRBV18
CDR3 protein: CASSPGVSGNTIYF

CDR3 length: 13
clone size: NA
V gene: TRBV12-3/TRBV12-4
CDR3 protein: CASRSQGDYGYTF

CDR3 length: 14
clone size: NA
V gene: TRBV5-8
CDR3 protein: CASSLSLSNYGYTF

CDR3 length: 15
clone size: NA
V gene: TRBV7-9
CDR3 protein: CASSPESLAGAEQFF

CDR3 length: 18
clone size: NA
V gene: TRBV5-1
CDR3 protein: CASSLGGFRGWAGNTIYF

CDR3 length: 16
clone size: NA
V gene: TRBV5-1
CDR3 protein: CASSPGTGRTNEKLFF

CDR3 length: 14
clone size: once
V gene: TRBV6-5
CDR3 protein: CASSRSGGAIEQFF

CDR3 length: 13
clone size: NA
V gene: TRBV6-5
CDR3 protein: CASRGEEGSPLHF

CDR3 length: 15
clone size: NA
V gene: TRBV11-2
CDR3 protein: CATLTPGRGGNTQYF

CDR3 length: 13
clone size: NA
V gene: TRBV11-3
CDR3 protein: CASSSTEQETQYF

CDR3 length: 14
clone size: once
V gene: TRBV6-5
CDR3 protein: CASRTGEGSYEQYF

CDR3 length: 16
clone size: NA
V gene: TRBV19
CDR3 protein: CASSNEVTGADQPQHF

CDR3 length: 14
clone size: NA
V gene: TRBV18
CDR3 protein: CASSPPSSTGELFF

CDR3 length: 12
clone size: NA
V gene: TRBV10-3
CDR3 protein: CAISDLSDTQYF

CDR3 length: 14
clone size: NA
V gene: TRBV6-5
CDR3 protein: CASSLDRANYGYTF

CDR3 length: 13
clone size: NA
V gene: TRBV6-5
CDR3 protein: CASSYSQGTEAFF

CDR3 length: 14
clone size: NA
V gene: TRBV6-1
CDR3 protein: CASSDAGTAYEQYF

CDR3 length: 14
clone size: NA
V gene: TRBV3-1/TRBV3-2
CDR3 protein: CASSPSDRGREQYF

CDR3 length: 13
clone size: NA
V gene: TRBV7-9
CDR3 protein: CATANRGAETQYF

CDR3 length: 15
clone size: NA
V gene: TRBV9
CDR3 protein: CASSASRTGSEKLFF

CDR3 length: 15
clone size: NA
V gene: TRBV6-2/TRBV6-3
CDR3 protein: CASSYSRQGKYGYTF

CDR3 length: 16
clone size: NA
V gene: TRBV5-1
CDR3 protein: CASSRQTGVVDTEAFF

CDR3 length: 13
clone size: NA
V gene: TRBV29-1
CDR3 protein: CSAKRGGYVEQFF

CDR3 length: 19
clone size: NA
V gene: TRBV21-1
CDR3 protein: CASSKEEGTSGSSYNEQFF

CDR3 length: 12
clone size: NA
V gene: TRBV28
CDR3 protein: CASSFRGNTIYF

CDR3 length: 15
clone size: few
V gene: TRBV6-5
CDR3 protein: CASSWQGDSNQPQHF

CDR3 length: 16
clone size: few
V gene: TRBV19
CDR3 protein: CASTAQPEAPQETQYF